Below, one T cell receptor beta chain is given with its context. V shed 3 bases, J shed 0 bases, and the junction held 13 bases outside the gene matches. The CDR3 spans 19 residues. Germline CDR1 and CDR2: SNHLY and FYNNEI. PCR was performed using 60 Vbeta and 13 Jbeta primers. Here immunoSEQ multiplex PCR was the method, and the copy in TCRdb shows in-frame clones only, minus some. The repertoire holds approximately 120,000 clones, with 76% as singletons. The data belong to a study of cytomegalovirus exposure and HLA in healthy donors. This sequence originates from a woman between 35 and 50 years old in good health and CMV-seropositive. Sample: PBMCs. The chain couples TRBV2 to TRBJ1-4; 7 nucleotides agree with TRBD1. The CDR3 reads CASSDTPGDRFSTNEKLFF. As DNA, the CDR3 is TGTGCCAGCAGTGATACCCCCGGGGACAGATTTTCAACTAATGAAAAACTGTTTTTT.